Given below is one T cell receptor beta chain in context. The data were obtained in a study of blood T cell repertoires in COVID-19. Study in general: Samples of COVID-19 (acute and convalescent) were obtained from the United States, Italy and Spain. T cells, B-cell-depleted T cells, or PBMCs supplied cDNA or gDNA.

V was pared by 0 bases and J by 11 bases, with 7 bases of the junction left unmatched. CDR1 SGHAT and CDR2 FQNNGV come from the germline V gene. The CDR3 has 15 amino acids. Authors' methods: Reference gene primer amplification gave estimated nucleated cell counts. Here immunoSEQ multiplex PCR was the method, and the copy in TCRdb shows in-frame clones only, minus some. From that table come the V and J calls and clone size; the DNA was used to work out D and trimming. The table includes tens of thousands of clones, approximately 71% detected once. This receptor was obtained from a man in his 70s with COVID-19, enrolled during active disease. V is TRBV11-2 and J is TRBJ1-6; TRBD1 aligns across 7 bases. The sample comprised peripheral blood. The DNA of the CDR3 is TGTGCCAGCAGCTTAGAAGAGACAGGGCGGACACCCCTCCACTTT. Amino acids: CASSLEETGRTPLHF.